This is a list of T cell receptor beta chains from one sample in a study of T cell clonotyping in hematopoietic cell transplantation. Generated by immunoSEQ multiplex PCR, the TCRdb table keeps only in-frame clones and is missing some. Of thousands of clones in the sample, approximately 95% were seen once. The sample here was PBMCs, taken 30 days after allogeneic stem cell transplant. The receptors come from a male patient aged 45-60 years who had an allogeneic stem cell transplant from a related donor, so the T cells may come from the graft donor. Some clones in this sample may be carry-over from other donors' samples. CDR3s include the opening cysteine and the closing phenylalanine or tryptophan. A D gene is named only where the DNA matches it firmly. The size field is filled for only some rows; it gives once, few, many or a size class.

V gene	J gene	CDR3 length	D gene	clone size	CDR3 protein	CDR3 DNA
TRBV30	TRBJ2-1	13	NA	NA	CAWSKSVDNEQFF	TGTGCCTGGAGTAAGTCAGTCGACAATGAGCAGTTCTTC
TRBV9	TRBJ1-3	16	NA	NA	CASSGGATVSGNTIYF	TGTGCCAGCAGCGGCGGGGCCACCGTCTCTGGAAACACCATATATTTT
TRBV4-3	TRBJ2-1	16	TRBD2	few	CASSSGLAGVLNEQFF	TGCGCCAGCAGCTCGGGACTAGCGGGAGTACTGAATGAGCAGTTCTTC
TRBV4-1	TRBJ1-1	15	NA	NA	CASSRGGVLNTEAFF	TGCGCCAGCAGCCGGGGTGGGGTACTGAACACTGAAGCTTTCTTT
TRBV2	TRBJ2-1	16	TRBD2	NA	CASSEWTSGLYNEQFF	TGTGCCAGCAGTGAATGGACTAGCGGACTATACAATGAGCAGTTCTTC
TRBV19	TRBJ2-3	17	TRBD2	once	CASSIPLLAGGTDTQYF	TGTGCCAGTAGTATCCCCTTACTAGCGGGAGGCACAGATACGCAGTATTTT
TRBV4-1	TRBJ1-5	16	TRBD1	NA	CASSQPGQGLEQPQHF	TGCGCCAGCAGCCAGCCGGGACAGGGGTTGGAACAGCCCCAGCATTTT
TRBV7-2	TRBJ2-1	15	NA	NA	CASSIVPGRSNEQFF	TGTGCCAGCAGCATTGTACCTGGACGGAGCAATGAGCAGTTCTTC
TRBV6-5	TRBJ1-2	11	NA	NA	CAIPINYGYTF	TGTGCCATCCCGATTAACTATGGCTACACCTTC
TRBV7-9	TRBJ2-5	16	NA	NA	CASSLATGLSWETQYF	TGTGCCAGCAGCTTAGCCACAGGGCTGTCGTGGGAGACCCAGTACTTC
TRBV11-1	TRBJ2-1	14	NA	NA	CASSLGAREDEQFF	TGTGCCAGCAGCTTAGGTGCCAGGGAGGATGAGCAGTTCTTC
TRBV7-2	TRBJ2-1	16	TRBD2	NA	CASSLVRTSGRSEQFF	TGTGCCAGCAGCTTAGTGAGGACTAGCGGGAGGAGTGAGCAGTTCTTC
TRBV6-1	TRBJ1-3	14	TRBD1	NA	CASRIQGAGNTIYF	TGTGCCAGCAGGATACAGGGGGCAGGAAACACCATATATTTT
TRBV10-3	TRBJ1-3	16	NA	once	CAISDTTGLSGNTIYF	TGTGCCATCAGCGATACGACAGGTCTCTCTGGAAACACCATATATTTT
TRBV10-3	TRBJ2-5	13	TRBD2	NA	CAIRRGDQETQYF	TGTGCCATCAGGCGGGGGGACCAAGAGACCCAGTACTTC
TRBV29-1	TRBJ2-7	12	NA	NA	CSVEGQTNEQYF	TGCAGCGTTGAAGGCCAGACGAACGAGCAGTACTTC
TRBV7-2	TRBJ2-5	15	NA	NA	CASSLDSSSVQTQYF	TGTGCCAGCAGCTTAGATAGTTCTAGCGTTCAGACCCAGTACTTC
TRBV7-9	TRBJ1-2	18	TRBD1	NA	CASSFSFGRGRSNYGYTF	TGTGCCAGCAGCTTCTCCTTTGGCAGGGGGAGATCTAACTATGGCTACACCTTC
TRBV5-1	TRBJ1-2	14	TRBD1	NA	CASSLGTGGNGYTF	TGCGCCAGCAGCTTGGGGACAGGGGGCAATGGCTACACCTTC
TRBV2	TRBJ2-2	15	TRBD2	NA	CASGVLAGGSGELFF	TGTGCCAGTGGGGTGCTAGCGGGGGGCTCCGGGGAGCTGTTTTTT
TRBV7-2	TRBJ1-2	13	NA	NA	CASSPGTNIGYTF	TGTGCCAGCAGCCCCGGGACAAATATTGGCTACACCTTC
TRBV18	TRBJ1-2	15	TRBD1	once	CASSYDRVSNDGYTF	TGTGCCAGCTCATACGACAGGGTATCTAACGATGGCTACACCTTC
TRBV4-3	TRBJ2-3	14	NA	NA	CASSQDRAPPTQYF	TGCGCCAGCAGCCAAGACCGGGCTCCACCTACGCAGTATTTT
TRBV2	TRBJ2-3	16	NA	NA	CASTAGPWDGTDTQYF	TGTGCCAGCACCGCGGGTCCCTGGGACGGCACAGATACGCAGTATTTT
TRBV27	TRBJ2-6	15	NA	NA	CASSLSGTGANVLTF	TGTGCCAGCAGTTTATCGGGGACAGGGGCCAACGTCCTGACTTTC
TRBV29-1	TRBJ1-2	16	TRBD1	NA	CSVGLRGPDPAYGYTF	TGCAGCGTTGGTTTGAGGGGGCCGGACCCCGCTTATGGCTACACCTTC
TRBV7-8	TRBJ1-2	20	NA	NA	CASSSSPPLIGHTEDYGYTF	TGTGCCAGCAGCTCTAGCCCACCGCTGATAGGCCACACGGAGGACTATGGCTACACCTTC
TRBV6-5	TRBJ2-2	16	TRBD1	NA	CASSYGQGSWTGELFF	TGTGCCAGCAGTTACGGACAGGGATCGTGGACCGGGGAGCTGTTTTTT
TRBV2	TRBJ1-5	12	NA	NA	CASSEEGVSQHF	TGTGCCAGCAGTGAGGAGGGGGTCTCCCAGCATTTT
TRBV7-9	TRBJ2-7	14	TRBD2	NA	CASSHTSGGVRPYF	TGTGCCAGCAGTCACACTAGCGGGGGTGTACGTCCGTACTTC
TRBV15	TRBJ2-7	13	NA	once	CATSSRGAGGQYF	TGTGCCACCAGCAGTCGGGGGGCTGGGGGGCAGTACTTC
TRBV5-3	TRBJ2-4	17	NA	NA	CARSFLRGALGKNIQYF	TGTGCCAGAAGCTTCCTTAGGGGGGCCCTCGGCAAAAACATTCAGTACTTC
TRBV14	TRBJ2-2	16	TRBD2	NA	CASRRGRLGGTGELFF	TGTGCCAGCAGGCGGGGACGACTGGGGGGGACCGGGGAGCTGTTTTTT
TRBV7-9	TRBJ2-5	14	NA	NA	CASSPGLLQETQYF	TGTGCCAGCAGCCCCGGACTGCTCCAAGAGACCCAGTACTTC
TRBV4-1	TRBJ2-2	18	NA	NA	CASSQGRGGLENTGELFF	TGCGCCAGCAGCCAAGGTAGGGGGGGACTCGAGAACACCGGGGAGCTGTTTTTT
TRBV5-1	TRBJ1-2	21	TRBD1	NA	CASSSLADRTGNRGAPYGYTF	TGCGCCAGCAGCAGCTTGGCCGACAGGACAGGGAATCGTGGGGCCCCCTATGGCTACACCTTC
TRBV6-6	TRBJ1-2	16	NA	NA	CASSYSSTQGDYGYTF	TGTGCCAGCAGTTACTCATCTACACAGGGCGACTATGGCTACACCTTC
TRBV6-6	TRBJ1-1	12	NA	NA	CASSYGFSEAFF	TGTGCCAGCAGTTATGGGTTCAGTGAAGCTTTCTTT
TRBV6-6	TRBJ2-1	16	NA	NA	CASSYPRGGVYNEQFF	TGTGCCAGCAGTTACCCCAGGGGGGGGGTCTACAATGAGCAGTTCTTC
TRBV9	TRBJ2-2	16	TRBD1	NA	CASSLTGTGGPGELFF	TGTGCCAGCAGCCTAACCGGGACAGGGGGCCCCGGGGAGCTGTTTTTT
TRBV10-3	TRBJ2-7	13	TRBD1	NA	CAIRTGGQYEQYF	TGTGCCATTCGGACAGGGGGACAGTACGAGCAGTACTTC
TRBV28	TRBJ1-3	15	NA	NA	CASSLTGLSGNTIYF	TGTGCCAGCAGTTTGACAGGCCTCTCTGGAAACACCATATATTTT
TRBV29-1	TRBJ1-2	14	NA	once	CSVPLGLGTYGYTF	TGCAGCGTTCCCCTAGGACTAGGGACCTATGGCTACACCTTC
TRBV7-6	TRBJ2-3	14	TRBD1	NA	CASSIARGPDTQYF	TGTGCCAGCAGCATCGCGAGGGGGCCGGATACGCAGTATTTT